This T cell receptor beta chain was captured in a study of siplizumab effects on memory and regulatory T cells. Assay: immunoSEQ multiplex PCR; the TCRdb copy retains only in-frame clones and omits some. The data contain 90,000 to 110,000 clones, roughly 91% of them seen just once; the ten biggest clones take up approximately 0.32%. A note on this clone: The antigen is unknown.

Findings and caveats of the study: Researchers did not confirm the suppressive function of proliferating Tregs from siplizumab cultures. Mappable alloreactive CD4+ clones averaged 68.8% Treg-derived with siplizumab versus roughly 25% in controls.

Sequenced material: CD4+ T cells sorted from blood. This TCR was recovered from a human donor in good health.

The CDR3 sequence is CASSSRTGRIEAFF. CDR3 DNA sequence: TGTGCCAGCAGTTCCAGGACAGGGAGAATTGAAGCTTTCTTT. The chain uses TRBV6-5 and TRBJ1-1; the match to TRBD1 covers 8 bases. The germline gives CDR1 MNHEY, CDR2 SVGAGI. The CDR3 length is 14 residues. Losses at the gene ends were 4 bases for V and 7 bases for J; bases not matched to a gene: 8.